This TCR beta chain was obtained from a study of blood T cell repertoires in COVID-19. Background on the study: Both acute and convalescent COVID-19 samples were obtained from the United States, Italy and Spain. PBMCs, B-cell-depleted T cells, or T cells were the source of the cDNA or gDNA that made up the material.

The CDR3 length is 15 residues. The germline CDR1 and CDR2 sequences are SGHRS and YFSETQ. V was clipped by 3 bases and J by 15 bases; unmatched bases: 11. The data were produced by immunoSEQ multiplex PCR, yet TCRdb's version contains in-frame clones alone and is incomplete. Counted here are about 71,000 clones, roughly 80% occurring once; the ten biggest clones make up roughly an eighth. Sequencing used peripheral blood. The clonotype was recovered from an elderly woman with acute or convalescent COVID-19. The chain carries TRBV5-1 and TRBJ2-1; 14 nucleotides align to TRBD2. CDR3 DNA: TGCGCCAGCAGCTGGGGAGACAGTGGACTAGCGGGAGGGTTCTTC. Encoded protein: CASSWGDSGLAGGFF.